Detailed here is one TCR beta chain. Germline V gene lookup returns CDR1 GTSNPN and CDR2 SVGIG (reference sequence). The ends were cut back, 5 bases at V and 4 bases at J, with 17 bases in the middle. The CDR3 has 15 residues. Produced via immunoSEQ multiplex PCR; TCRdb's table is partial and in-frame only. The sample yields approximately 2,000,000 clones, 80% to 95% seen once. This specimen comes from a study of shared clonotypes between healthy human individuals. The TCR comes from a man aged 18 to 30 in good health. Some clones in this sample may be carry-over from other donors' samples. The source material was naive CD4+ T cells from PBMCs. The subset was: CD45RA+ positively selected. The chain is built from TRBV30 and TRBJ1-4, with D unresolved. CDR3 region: CAWAPRGRINEKLFF. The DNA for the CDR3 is TGTGCCTGGGCTCCCAGAGGACGTATTAATGAAAAACTGTTTTTT.